One and the same sample provided the 9 T cell receptor beta chains below, sequenced in a study of T cells in localized non-small cell lung cancer. The assay was immunoSEQ multiplex PCR, and TCRdb's table has in-frame clones only and misses some. This table has 1,500 to 2,000 clones, 30% to 45% appearing once. Material: lung tumor tissue, obtained before any cancer treatment. These receptors all come from a woman between 40 and 69 years old with stage II lung adenocarcinoma.

This clone is labeled as medium-sized. V usage is TRBV6-8 and J usage is TRBJ1-5, with 7 bases lining up with TRBD1. The CDR3 is 15 amino acids. Germline-derived CDR1 and CDR2 are MNHGY and SAAAGT. V dropped 6 bases and J dropped 0; count of bases not matched to a gene: 5. CDR3 in amino acids: CASSFRQGSNQPQHF. The CDR3 nucleotides are TGTGCCAGCAGCTTTCGACAGGGTAGCAATCAGCCCCAGCATTTT.

This clone was seen only a few times. The chain couples TRBV6-8 to TRBJ1-2; D gene unclear. Germline V gene sequence: CDR1 MNHGY, CDR2 SAAAGT. The CDR3 consists of 13 residues. Trimming removed 0 bases at V and 5 bases at J, with 7 bases between. The chain's CDR3 is CASSYSKEYGYTF. CDR3 nucleotide sequence: TGTGCCAGCAGTTACTCGAAGGAGTATGGCTACACCTTC.

This clone is judged large (0.1 to 1%). The chain joins TRBV9 to TRBJ2-7; no firm D call. Germline loops: CDR1 SGDLS, CDR2 YYNGEE. This CDR3 is 13 amino acids long. V lost 3 bases to trimming and J lost 1 base, with 8 bases between them. CDR3 bases: TGTGCCAGCAGCGCCACCGAGTCCTACGAGCAGTACTTC. Amino acids: CASSATESYEQYF.

This clone was counted between two and nine times. This rearrangement joins TRBV9 to TRBJ2-7; D gene unclear. Looked up from germline, CDR1 is SGDLS and CDR2 is YYNGEE. The CDR3 extends over 14 amino acids. The V end lost 5 bases, the J end lost 4 bases, and 16 bases lay between the germline ends. Written as DNA, the CDR3 is TGTGCCAGCAGTGAAGCGCTTCCGGGTTACGAGCAGTACTTC. This translates into CASSEALPGYEQYF. The full variable domain, with the rest looked up from reference TRBV9 and TRBJ2-7, is DSGVTQTPKHLITATGQRVTLRCSPRSGDLSVYWYQQSLDQGLQFLIQYYNGEERAKGNILERFSAQQFPDLHSELNLSSLELGDSALYFCASSEALPGYEQYFGPGTRLTVT.

This clone was seen a handful of times. The rearrangement uses TRBV6-8 and TRBJ2-1, with 11 positions matching TRBD1. Germline V gives CDR1 MNHGY, CDR2 SAAAGT. The V and J ends lost 10 bases and 6 bases, in that order; junction bases with no gene match: 5. This CDR3 spans 13 amino acids. The CDR3 DNA sequence: TGTGCCATCGGGGGGACAGGGGGCAATGAGCAGTTCTTC. It encodes CAIGGTGGNEQFF.

This chain uses TRBV19 with TRBJ1-4, with a weak D call TRBD1 (5 bases). Germline V gives CDR1 LNHDA, CDR2 SQIVND (reference sequence). V was cut by 3 bases and J by 1 base, with 12 bases left in between. CDR3 length: 16 amino acids. In DNA form, the CDR3 reads TGTGCCAGTAGTATCAGGGCAGGGCTAACTAATGAAAAACTGTTTTTT. This translates into CASSIRAGLTNEKLFF.

A few counts support this clone. The chain combines TRBV6-8 with TRBJ2-1; 7 bases map to TRBD2. The CDR3 has 12 amino acids. V shed 3 bases, J shed 8 bases, and the junction held 1 base outside the gene matches. The germline CDR1 and CDR2 sequences are MNHGY and SAAAGT. The CDR3 DNA reads TGTGCCAGCAGTTATGCGGGGGATGAGCAGTTCTTC. The encoded protein is CASSYAGDEQFF.

This clone was seen a few times. The gene calls are TRBV10-2 and TRBJ1-1; no firm D call. Germline V lookup: CDR1 WSHSY, CDR2 SAAADI. The CDR3 covers 13 residues. With 3 bases removed from V and 10 bases from J, the gap between germline ends came to 15 bases. The CDR3 here is CASSDDVRRVAFF. The CDR3 region has the DNA TGCGCCAGCAGTGATGATGTCAGGAGGGTAGCTTTCTTT.

This sequence joins TRBV5-1 and TRBJ2-5; 7 bases fit TRBD2. The J segment lost 5 bases and the V segment lost 1 base, leaving 5 bases of the junction unmatched. The CDR3 extends over 14 amino acids. Germline CDR1 reads SGHRS; CDR2 reads YFSETQ. The CDR3 coding sequence is TGCGCCAGCAGCTTGACGGGGGGATTTGAGACCCAGTACTTC. Protein: CASSLTGGFETQYF.